The 25 T cell receptor beta chains reported below all come from one sample, sequenced in a study of blood T cell repertoires in COVID-19 (TCRdb year 2020). Library construction relied on the immunoSEQ multiplex PCR assay. TCRdb holds this immuneACCESS table with in-frame rearrangements only. Some clones are missing; in checked studies, unresolved V genes explain under half, and the rest has no known cause. Across this sample there are 60,000 to 70,000 clones, with just over 85% seen only once. Of the sample, roughly 20% falls within the top ten clones. Specimen: peripheral blood. The source is a woman aged 80 or over with active COVID-19.

The gene calls are TRBV7-2 and TRBJ2-1; 14 bases agree with TRBD2. The CDR3 is 19 amino acids. Trimming took 4 bases from V and 0 from J; bases not matched to a gene: 8. The germline V gene has CDR1 SGHTA and CDR2 FQGNSA. The CDR3 DNA reads as TGTGCCAGCAGCTCCGGACTAGCGGGGGGCAGGAGCTCCTACAATGAGCAGTTCTTC. Translated: CASSSGLAGGRSSYNEQFF.

The chain employs TRBV5-1 and TRBJ2-7, with a possible D match to TRBD1 (6 bases). CDR1 SGHRS and CDR2 YFSETQ come from the germline V gene. Trimming shortened V by 2 bases and J by 5 bases, and 11 bases separated the two germline ends. CDR3 size: 13 residues. The CDR3 region is CASSLFSGDEQYF. In nucleotides, the CDR3 is TGCGCCAGCAGCTTATTCTCAGGGGACGAGCAGTACTTC.

DNA of the CDR3: TGTGCCAGCAGCGGAGGACTAGCGGGGGTCTCCTACAATGAGCAGTTCTTC. Its translation: CASSGGLAGVSYNEQFF. The genes are TRBV2 and TRBJ2-1, with 13 bases aligning to TRBD2. Trimming cost V 6 bases and J 0 bases; bases outside gene matches: 5. Germline CDR1 and CDR2: SNHLY and FYNNEI. The CDR3 totals 17 residues.

In DNA form, the CDR3 reads TGTGCCAGCAGCTGGACAGGGGGCGATACCGGGGAGCTGTTTTTT. It is translated as CASSWTGGDTGELFF. The genes are TRBV5-4 and TRBJ2-2; TRBD1 agrees at 11 bases. The CDR3 spans 15 residues. CDR1 SGHNT and CDR2 YYREEE come from the germline V gene (reference sequence). After removal of 3 bases from V and 5 bases from J, the junction contained 3 bases not matched to a gene.

The J gene is TRBJ2-7, the V gene TRBV6-5; tentatively, D is TRBD2 (5 bases). V lost 7 bases, J lost 3 bases, and 13 bases lay in between. In germline, CDR1 is MNHEY, CDR2 SVGAGI. This CDR3 spans 13 amino acids. Written as DNA, the CDR3 is TGTGCCAGCAAGCCGGGCGGACTCTACGAGCAGTACTTC. Protein product: CASKPGGLYEQYF.

V usage is TRBV6-6 and J usage is TRBJ1-1; TRBD1 is a possible D gene (6 bases). The CDR3 consists of 14 residues. CDR1 and CDR2 (germline): MNHNY, SVGAGI (reference sequence). V was shortened by 5 bases and J by 4 bases, with 14 bases between the two germline ends. The CDR3 loop is CASSQVTGTTEAFF. The CDR3, as DNA: TGTGCCAGCAGTCAGGTTACAGGGACCACTGAAGCTTTCTTT.

The rearrangement uses TRBV29-1 and TRBJ2-3; perhaps TRBD2 as D (7 bases). The CDR3 loop spans 14 amino acids. The V end lost 1 base, the J end lost 6 bases, and 14 bases lay between the germline ends. CDR1 is SQVTM and CDR2 is ANQGSEA in the germline V gene. The CDR3 spells CSVEGGGAGDTQYF. In DNA form, the CDR3 reads TGCAGCGTTGAAGGAGGGGGAGCGGGGGATACGCAGTATTTT.

The chain carries TRBV28 and TRBJ1-3; unclear D gene. The CDR3 contains 14 residues. The germline V gene encodes CDR1 MDHEN and CDR2 SYDVKM. The V end lost 4 bases, the J end lost 1 base, and 8 bases lay between the germline ends. This chain's CDR3 is CASSSTGSGNTIYF. The CDR3 DNA follows: TGTGCCAGCAGTTCGACGGGGTCTGGAAACACCATATATTTT.

This chain links TRBV6-2 or TRBV6-3 with TRBJ2-7, with a weak D call TRBD1 (6 bases). The CDR3 sequence is 15 residues long. From germline, CDR1 is MNHEY and CDR2 SVGEGT. The V and J ends lost 6 bases and 1 base respectively, with 16 bases between them. The DNA for the CDR3 is TGTGCCAGCAGCCGCACAGGGTTCCGTTCCTACGAGCAGTACTTC. Translation gives CASSRTGFRSYEQYF.

The chain employs TRBV4-2 and TRBJ2-6; the D gene is possibly TRBD1 (5 bases). Germline V gene data show CDR1 as LGHNA and CDR2 as YNFKEQ. The CDR3 consists of 17 residues. The germline V and J ends were trimmed by 4 bases and 0 bases, with 13 bases remaining between them. CDR3: CASSPRVVSSGANVLTF. CDR3 nucleotides: TGTGCCAGCAGCCCCAGGGTAGTAAGCTCTGGGGCCAACGTCCTGACTTTC.

The chain uses TRBV21-1 and TRBJ2-3; the D call of TRBD2 is as the table states it, not checked on the DNA. TRBV21-1 is given as a pseudogene. The CDR3 extends over 14 amino acids. CDR3 DNA sequence: TGTGCCAGCAGCAAAGTTGAGGTAACAGATACGCAGTATTTT. This sequence encodes CASSKVEVTDTQYF.

The chain employs TRBV12-3 or TRBV12-4 and TRBJ2-7; a weak D match, TRBD1 (6 bases). This CDR3 has 13 residues. Trimming left V 6 bases short and J 1 base short, with 10 bases between. The CDR3 region is CASRITGSYEQYF. The CDR3 DNA follows: TGTGCCAGCAGGATCACAGGGTCCTACGAGCAGTACTTC.

This clone turned up a few times. This chain connects TRBV18 to TRBJ1-2; 7 bases are a match to TRBD1. This CDR3 is built from 13 residues. V shed 3 bases and J 3 bases; nucleotides not matched to a gene: 1. Germline CDR1 KGHSH, CDR2 LQKENI. CDR3 bases: TGTGCCAGCTCACCGGACAGGTACTATGGCTACACCTTC. As protein: CASSPDRYYGYTF.

At least ten counts were recorded for this clone. V is TRBV5-1 and J is TRBJ2-7; perhaps TRBD1 as D (5 bases). The germline CDR1 and CDR2 sequences are SGHRS and YFSETQ. Trimming took 4 bases from V and 1 from J, leaving 9 bases between them. This CDR3 is built from 13 residues. This chain's CDR3 is CASSQGWSYEQYF. CDR3 DNA sequence: TGCGCCAGCAGCCAGGGTTGGTCCTACGAGCAGTACTTC.

The chain combines TRBV18 with TRBJ2-5; possible D gene TRBD1, 6 bases. CDR3 length: 14 residues. The germline gives CDR1 KGHSH, CDR2 LQKENI. V was pared by 2 bases and J by 5 bases, with 12 bases between. CDR3 residues: CASSPGQLWETQYF. The DNA for the CDR3 is TGTGCCAGCTCACCAGGACAGCTATGGGAGACCCAGTACTTC.

This clone has a single count. The chain uses TRBV7-2 and TRBJ2-3; 15 bases are shared with TRBD2. This CDR3 spans 17 amino acids. Germline V gene data show CDR1 as SGHTA and CDR2 as FQGNSA. With 4 bases clipped from V and 2 bases from J, the junction kept 4 bases outside the gene matches. Here the CDR3 reads CASSSGLAGGYTDTQYF. The DNA of the CDR3 is TGTGCCAGCAGCTCGGGACTAGCGGGGGGATACACAGATACGCAGTATTTT.

The rearrangement uses TRBV27 and TRBJ2-1; 11 nucleotides line up with TRBD2. Germline CDR1 MNHEY, CDR2 SMNVEV (reference sequence). V shed 4 bases, J shed 4 bases, and the junction held 6 bases outside the gene matches. The CDR3 extends over 16 amino acids. The CDR3 region is CASSSSGTSGYNEQFF. Written as DNA, the CDR3 is TGTGCCAGCAGTTCCTCCGGGACTAGCGGATACAATGAGCAGTTCTTC.

The V call is TRBV30, the J call TRBJ2-1; TRBD2 agrees at 10 bases. Germline V gene data show CDR1 as GTSNPN and CDR2 as SVGIG (reference sequence). V was pared by 1 base and J by 5 bases, with 20 bases of the junction left unmatched. There are 20 residues in the CDR3. DNA for the CDR3: TGTGCCTGGAGTGGCCTGAAGGGATTAGCGGGGGGAGGAAGAGACAATGAGCAGTTCTTC. Its translation: CAWSGLKGLAGGGRDNEQFF.

This chain joins TRBV2 and TRBJ2-5; TRBD2 agrees at 10 bases. The CDR3 consists of 15 residues. Germline CDR1 reads SNHLY; CDR2 reads FYNNEI. With 2 bases clipped from V and 3 bases from J, the junction kept 3 bases outside the gene matches. CDR3 sequence reads: CASSESTSGEETQYF. The CDR3 DNA follows: TGTGCCAGCAGTGAATCTACTAGCGGGGAAGAGACCCAGTACTTC.

The chain joins TRBV7-9 to TRBJ2-2; 8 bases fit TRBD2. The germline gives CDR1 SEHNR, CDR2 FQNEAQ (reference sequence). V shed 5 bases and J 1 base; nucleotides not matched to a gene: 6. The CDR3 is made up of 16 amino acids. CDR3 coding DNA: TGTGCCAGCAGCCGTCCCGGGGGGGAGAACACCGGGGAGCTGTTTTTT. Amino acid sequence: CASSRPGGENTGELFF.

This chain joins TRBV5-1 and TRBJ2-1; the match to TRBD2 covers 13 bases. Germline CDR1 and CDR2: SGHRS and YFSETQ. The CDR3 is 15 amino acids. J gave up 5 bases and V 1 base, and 0 bases lay outside the gene matches. This CDR3 is CASSLTSGGDNEQFF. CDR3 DNA sequence: TGCGCCAGCAGCTTGACTAGCGGGGGGGACAATGAGCAGTTCTTC.

This chain connects TRBV2 to TRBJ2-7; D call uncertain. The germline V and J ends were trimmed by 6 bases and 0 bases, with 6 bases remaining between them. There are 12 residues in the CDR3. Per germline, CDR1 SNHLY and CDR2 FYNNEI. In DNA form, the CDR3 reads TGTGCCAGCAGATATCGCTCCTACGAGCAGTACTTC. Residues: CASRYRSYEQYF.

The chain has TRBV5-1 and TRBJ2-1; no firm D call. Looked up from germline, CDR1 is SGHRS and CDR2 is YFSETQ. The V end lost 0 bases, the J end lost 7 bases, and 11 bases lay between the germline ends. The CDR3 has 14 amino acids. The CDR3 DNA sequence: TGCGCCAGCAGCTTGGGCCCCGGAGCAAATGAGCAGTTCTTC. Protein sequence: CASSLGPGANEQFF.

The chain links TRBV4-2 to TRBJ2-5; 10 bases are shared with TRBD2. Germline CDR1 and CDR2: LGHNA and YNFKEQ. Germline trimming cut 1 base from V and 2 bases from J; bases unmatched to any gene: 4. The CDR3 has 16 amino acids. The CDR3 DNA follows: TGTGCCAGCAGCCAAGTTAGCGGGGGGACGCAAGAGACCCAGTACTTC. It is translated as CASSQVSGGTQETQYF.

The chain employs TRBV5-1 and TRBJ2-3; tentative D call: TRBD2 (6 bases). This CDR3 is 16 amino acids long. V gave up 0 bases and J gave up 6 bases, with 17 bases separating them. Germline CDR1 SGHRS, CDR2 YFSETQ. The CDR3 coding sequence is TGCGCCAGCAGCTTGGGTCAAGCGGGCTTTCTCGATACGCAGTATTTT. It yields the protein CASSLGQAGFLDTQYF. The whole variable domain, remainder taken from reference TRBV5-1 and TRBJ2-3, is KAGVTQTPRYLIKTRGQQVTLSCSPISGHRSVSWYQQTPGQGLQFLFEYFSETQRNKGNFPGRFSGRQFSNSRSEMNVSTLELGDSALYLCASSLGQAGFLDTQYFGPGTRLTVL.